The 28 T cell receptor beta chains reported below all come from one sample, sequenced in a study of shared T cell receptors in the human thymus. Generated by immunoSEQ multiplex PCR, the TCRdb table keeps only in-frame clones and is missing some. Of more than 550,000 clones in the sample, approximately 87% were seen once. Separately, the same data were catalogued under a study of human thymus T cells.

Input material: thymocytes. The receptor source for this set is a boy under three years old with a congenital heart defect.

The gene calls are TRBV15 and TRBJ2-3; D ambiguous. Germline-derived CDR1 and CDR2 are LNHNV and YYDKDF (reference sequence). V shed 3 bases and J shed 1 base, with 8 bases lying between them. The CDR3 has 14 amino acids. Written as DNA, the CDR3 is TGTGCCACCAGCAGGACTGAACGCACAGATACGCAGTATTTT. This translates into CATSRTERTDTQYF.

The chain links TRBV30 to TRBJ1-3; no reliable D call. The CDR3 runs to 14 residues. Germline CDR1 GTSNPN, CDR2 SVGIG (reference sequence). V shed 4 bases and J shed 0 bases, with 10 bases lying between them. The CDR3 nucleotides are TGTGCCTGGATGGCCCGGAGCTCTGGAAACACCATATATTTT. This translates into CAWMARSSGNTIYF.

The V call is TRBV27, the J call TRBJ1-2; TRBD1 might be the D (6 bases). The CDR3 spans 15 residues. V lost 1 base to trimming and J lost 4 bases, with 13 bases between them. Germline-derived CDR1 and CDR2 are MNHEY and SMNVEV (reference sequence). The CDR3 loop reads CASSLWAGEGYGYTF. The CDR3 coding sequence is TGTGCCAGCAGTTTATGGGCAGGGGAAGGCTATGGCTACACCTTC.

This chain connects TRBV10-3 to TRBJ2-7; 7 bases align to TRBD1. The CDR3 length is 15 residues. Per the germline V gene, CDR1 is ENHRY and CDR2 is SYGVKD. Trimming removed 6 bases from V and 5 bases from J; junction bases left unmatched: 13. The CDR3 sequence: CAISRDRGLVDEQYF. The CDR3, as DNA: TGTGCCATCAGCCGGGACAGAGGACTCGTCGACGAGCAGTACTTC.

V is TRBV2 and J is TRBJ1-1; D unresolved. Per germline, CDR1 SNHLY and CDR2 FYNNEI. This CDR3 spans 17 amino acids. V was cut by 4 bases and J by 3 bases, with 21 bases left in between. CDR3 nucleotides: TGTGCCAGCAGTGTTCGGTTACGCGCAGAGGGTGACACTGAAGCTTTCTTT. This translates into CASSVRLRAEGDTEAFF.

The V gene is TRBV15, the J gene TRBJ2-1; the match to TRBD2 covers 7 bases. Germline CDR1 reads LNHNV; CDR2 reads YYDKDF (reference sequence). The CDR3 totals 16 residues. V was clipped by 4 bases and J by 4 bases; unmatched bases: 10. The CDR3 loop reads CATSIAGLEVYNEQFF. For the CDR3, the DNA is TGTGCCACCAGCATAGCCGGACTAGAGGTGTACAATGAGCAGTTCTTC.

V and J are TRBV28 and TRBJ2-2, with 9 bases lining up with TRBD2. The CDR3 totals 14 residues. Germline CDR1 reads MDHEN; CDR2 reads SYDVKM. V was pared by 7 bases and J by 4 bases, with 4 bases of the junction left unmatched. The CDR3 DNA follows: TGTGCCAGCACCGGACTAGCGCTCACCGGGGAGCTGTTTTTT. This sequence encodes CASTGLALTGELFF.

This clone was seen only a few times. V is TRBV2 and J is TRBJ1-3; no firm D call. The V end lost 6 bases, the J end lost 0 bases, and 12 bases lay between the germline ends. This CDR3 has 15 residues. Germline loops: CDR1 SNHLY, CDR2 FYNNEI. The CDR3 here is CASRDPQASGNTIYF. In nucleotides, the CDR3 is TGTGCCAGCAGGGATCCCCAGGCCTCTGGAAACACCATATATTTT. Combining the CDR3 with reference TRBV2 and TRBJ1-3 gives the whole variable domain EPEVTQTPSHQVTQMGQEVILRCVPISNHLYFYWYRQILGQKVEFLVSFYNNEISEKSEIFDDQFSVERPDGSNFTLKIRSTKLEDSAMYFCASRDPQASGNTIYFGEGSWLTVV.

The V gene is TRBV6-5, the J gene TRBJ2-2, with 7 bases that match TRBD2. Germline CDR1 MNHEY, CDR2 SVGAGI. The CDR3 consists of 15 residues. Germline trimming cut 1 base from V and 5 bases from J; bases unmatched to any gene: 4. The CDR3 reads CASSYFSGDTGELFF. In DNA form, the CDR3 reads TGTGCCAGCAGTTACTTCAGCGGGGATACCGGGGAGCTGTTTTTT.

This rearrangement joins TRBV28 to TRBJ2-1, with D possibly matching TRBD2 (6 bases). Looked up from germline, CDR1 is MDHEN and CDR2 is SYDVKM. CDR3 length equals 14 residues. V gave up 1 base and J gave up 6 bases, with 10 bases separating them. The DNA of the CDR3 is TGTGCCAGCAGTTTATCTCCGGGAGTCAATGAGCAGTTCTTC. The encoded protein is CASSLSPGVNEQFF.

The sample holds a few counts of this clone. This chain links TRBV2 with TRBJ1-6; 8 bases are a match to TRBD1. Per germline, CDR1 SNHLY and CDR2 FYNNEI. V lost 2 bases to trimming and J lost 0 bases; unmatched junction nucleotides: 9. The CDR3 is made up of 19 amino acids. The CDR3 reads CASSELPGQDLSYNSPLHF. CDR3 in DNA: TGTGCCAGCAGTGAACTTCCGGGACAGGACCTCTCCTATAATTCACCCCTCCACTTT. The full variable domain, completed using reference TRBV2 and TRBJ1-6, is EPEVTQTPSHQVTQMGQEVILRCVPISNHLYFYWYRQILGQKVEFLVSFYNNEISEKSEIFDDQFSVERPDGSNFTLKIRSTKLEDSAMYFCASSELPGQDLSYNSPLHFGNGTRLTVT.

V usage is TRBV11-3 and J usage is TRBJ2-7, with TRBD1 matching over 9 bases. J lost 3 bases, V lost 5 bases, and 8 bases had no gene match. Germline-derived CDR1 and CDR2 are SGHNT and YENEEA. The CDR3 contains 15 residues. The CDR3 nucleotides are TGTGCCAGCAGCCCGGGGCCGGGACAGGGCTACGAGCAGTACTTC. This codes for CASSPGPGQGYEQYF.

CDR3 amino acids: CATSEAFF. CDR3 DNA sequence: TGCGCCACTTCTGAAGCTTTCTTT. The V call is TRBV4-3, the J call TRBJ1-1, with unresolved D. Germline CDR1 is LGHNA and CDR2 is YSLEER. V was shortened by 10 bases and J by 6 bases, with 3 bases between the two germline ends. The CDR3 has 8 amino acids.

The chain employs TRBV15 and TRBJ1-1; no definite D call. Germline loops: CDR1 LNHNV, CDR2 YYDKDF (reference sequence). The CDR3 spans 14 residues. V was trimmed by 0 bases and J by 6 bases, leaving 11 bases between them. The CDR3 loop reads CATSRDRWAAEAFF. The CDR3 DNA reads as TGTGCCACCAGCAGAGATAGGTGGGCCGCTGAAGCTTTCTTT.

Points on this clone: Its ends do not fully match the called genes, so a read error is possible. This CDR3 is also generated by other DNA sequences in the sample. This chain joins TRBV6-6 and TRBJ1-6; 7 bases line up with TRBD1. The CDR3 contains 15 residues. Germline V CDR1 and CDR2: MNHNY, SVGAGI (reference sequence). CDR3 sequence (DNA): TGTGCCAGCATCAAACGGACAGGACATAATTCCCCCCTCCACTTT. This gives the protein CASIKRTGHNSPLHF.

V usage is TRBV5-4 and J usage is TRBJ1-6; D is unclear. Trimming took off 1 base at V and 8 bases at J, with 13 bases between the two ends. The CDR3 totals 15 residues. CDR1 is SGHNT, CDR2 YYREEE, per germline (reference sequence). CDR3 bases: TGTGCCAGCAGCTTGAGAGCATACGGGGATTCACCCCTCCACTTT. Translation gives CASSLRAYGDSPLHF.

The chain carries TRBV5-1 and TRBJ2-7; a possible D gene is TRBD2 (5 bases). The CDR3 is made up of 12 amino acids. The V gene's germline CDR1 is SGHRS and CDR2 YFSETQ. V lost 5 bases, J lost 4 bases, and 10 bases lay in between. The CDR3 reads CASRRERYEQYF. CDR3 bases: TGCGCCAGCAGGAGGGAACGATACGAGCAGTACTTC. Filled out from reference TRBV5-1 and TRBJ2-7, the complete variable domain reads KAGVTQTPRYLIKTRGQQVTLSCSPISGHRSVSWYQQTPGQGLQFLFEYFSETQRNKGNFPGRFSGRQFSNSRSEMNVSTLELGDSALYLCASRRERYEQYFGPGTRLTVT.

The chain is built from TRBV5-1 and TRBJ2-7; no definite D call. Germline CDR1 is SGHRS and CDR2 is YFSETQ. V was cut by 1 base and J by 6 bases, with 5 bases left in between. This CDR3 is 11 amino acids long. This chain's CDR3 is CASSLSSEQYF. The CDR3 bases are TGCGCCAGCAGCTTGTCTTCCGAGCAGTACTTC. Complete variable domain (other parts from reference TRBV5-1 and TRBJ2-7): KAGVTQTPRYLIKTRGQQVTLSCSPISGHRSVSWYQQTPGQGLQFLFEYFSETQRNKGNFPGRFSGRQFSNSRSEMNVSTLELGDSALYLCASSLSSEQYFGPGTRLTVT.

The chain joins TRBV15 to TRBJ1-4, with D tentatively TRBD1 (6 bases). The CDR3 spans 15 residues. Germline CDR1 and CDR2: LNHNV and YYDKDF (reference sequence). Trimming removed 2 bases from V and 0 bases from J, with 7 bases in between. The CDR3 is CATSRRTATNEKLFF. The CDR3 DNA follows: TGTGCCACCAGCAGAAGGACAGCAACTAATGAAAAACTGTTTTTT.

This clone is a singleton in its sample. The chain joins TRBV6-5 to TRBJ2-2, with 7 bases lining up with TRBD1. The V gene's germline CDR1 is MNHEY and CDR2 SVGAGI. J lost 1 base, V lost 1 base, and 3 bases had no gene match. The CDR3 length is 16 residues. CDR3 region: CASSYWTGENTGELFF. CDR3 coding DNA: TGTGCCAGCAGTTACTGGACAGGAGAGAACACCGGGGAGCTGTTTTTT.

This rearrangement joins TRBV5-6 to TRBJ2-7; D is ambiguous. The CDR3 has 16 residues. The ends were cut back, 0 bases at V and 2 bases at J, with 15 bases in the middle. In germline, CDR1 is SGHDT, CDR2 YYEEEE. The CDR3 nucleotides are TGTGCCAGCAGCTTGGGTGGCGGATCCTTTACCTACGAGCAGTACTTC. It yields the protein CASSLGGGSFTYEQYF.

V and J are TRBV7-9 and TRBJ2-3, with a possible D match to TRBD2 (7 bases). The V and J ends lost 1 base and 1 base respectively, with 15 bases between them. The CDR3 has 17 amino acids. Germline-derived CDR1 and CDR2 are SEHNR and FQNEAQ (reference sequence). The CDR3 nucleotides are TGTGCCAGCAGCTTAGTTCCGAGGGGGGGTGGCACAGATACGCAGTATTTT. It specifies CASSLVPRGGGTDTQYF. The full variable domain, rest sourced from reference TRBV7-9 and TRBJ2-3, is DTGVSQNPRHKITKRGQNVTFRCDPISEHNRLYWYRQTLGQGPEFLTYFQNEAQLEKSRLLSDRFSAERPKGSFSTLEIQRTEQGDSAMYLCASSLVPRGGGTDTQYFGPGTRLTVL.

This clone was observed a single time. V gene TRBV19 combines with J gene TRBJ1-2, with a possible D match to TRBD1 (5 bases). V lost 5 bases and J lost 4, with 11 bases in between. This CDR3 is built from 13 residues. CDR1 LNHDA and CDR2 SQIVND come from the germline V gene (reference sequence). Here the CDR3 reads CASSAGGTYGYTF. CDR3 DNA sequence: TGTGCCAGTAGTGCTGGGGGGACCTATGGCTACACCTTC.

The chain combines TRBV7-3 with TRBJ2-6, with TRBD2 matching 16 bases. This CDR3 comprises 20 residues. Germline CDR1 and CDR2: SGHTA and FQGTGA. The J segment lost 2 bases and the V segment lost 5 bases, leaving 9 bases of the junction unmatched. CDR3 DNA: TGTGCCAGCAGCCCCTTCGGGACTAGCGGGGGGGCCGCTGGGGCCAACGTCCTGACTTTC. Translation: CASSPFGTSGGAAGANVLTF.

This sequence joins TRBV27 and TRBJ2-1; 8 bases are shared with TRBD2. CDR3 length equals 14 residues. Trimming at V came to 7 bases and at J to 5 bases, leaving 7 bases not matched to a gene. The germline gives CDR1 MNHEY, CDR2 SMNVEV (reference sequence). The CDR3 loop reads CASTPLAADNEQFF. The DNA of the CDR3 is TGTGCCAGCACTCCACTAGCGGCTGACAATGAGCAGTTCTTC.

This clone was detected only a few times. The chain recombines TRBV28 with TRBJ1-3; perhaps TRBD1 as D (6 bases). The CDR3 runs 17 residues. Germline V lookup: CDR1 MDHEN, CDR2 SYDVKM. V lost 6 bases and J 0 bases, leaving 18 bases between the germline ends. This CDR3 is CASSLGRDTDSGNTIYF. The CDR3 DNA follows: TGTGCCAGCAGCCTAGGCCGGGACACTGACTCTGGAAACACCATATATTTT.

This sequence joins TRBV19 and TRBJ2-2; D gene unclear. Germline CDR1 and CDR2: LNHDA and SQIVND (reference sequence). Trimming took 2 bases from V and 7 from J, leaving 17 bases between them. There are 16 residues in the CDR3. The CDR3 DNA reads as TGTGCCAGTAGTATATTCAGGTGCCTTCCCATCGGGGAGCTGTTTTTT. It is translated as CASSIFRCLPIGELFF.

The chain recombines TRBV6-5 with TRBJ1-5; no reliable D call. Looked up from germline, CDR1 is MNHEY and CDR2 is SVGAGI. Trimming cost V 5 bases and J 3 bases, with 8 bases left between them. The CDR3 extends over 13 amino acids. In DNA, the CDR3 is TGTGCCAGCAGTCCTTACAACAATCAGCCCCAGCATTTT. It yields the protein CASSPYNNQPQHF.